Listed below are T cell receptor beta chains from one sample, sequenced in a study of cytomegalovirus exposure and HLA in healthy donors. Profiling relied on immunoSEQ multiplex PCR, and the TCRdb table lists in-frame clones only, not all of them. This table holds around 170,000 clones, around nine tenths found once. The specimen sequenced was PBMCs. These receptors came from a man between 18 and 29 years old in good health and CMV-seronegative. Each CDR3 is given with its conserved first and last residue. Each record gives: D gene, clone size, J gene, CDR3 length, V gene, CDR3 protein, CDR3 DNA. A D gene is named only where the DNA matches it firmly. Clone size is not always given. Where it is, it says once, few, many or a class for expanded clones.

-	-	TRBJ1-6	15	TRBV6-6	CASNGPVGLNSPLHF	TGTGCCAGCAATGGGCCGGTCGGCCTGAATTCACCCCTCCACTTT
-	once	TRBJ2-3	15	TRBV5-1	CASSLTATRADTQYF	TGCGCCAGCAGCTTGACCGCAACCAGGGCAGATACGCAGTATTTT
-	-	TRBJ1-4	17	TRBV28	CASSSPRLSLGGEKLFF	TGTGCCAGCAGTTCCCCTAGGTTGTCCTTAGGTGGTGAAAAACTGTTTTTT
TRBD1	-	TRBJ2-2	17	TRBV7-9	CASSLVPDRALTGELFF	TGTGCCAGCAGCTTAGTCCCGGACAGGGCCCTCACCGGGGAGCTGTTTTTT
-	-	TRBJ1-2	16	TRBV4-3	CASSQEGGAAPYGYTF	TGCGCCAGCAGCCAAGAGGGAGGGGCAGCACCATATGGCTACACCTTC
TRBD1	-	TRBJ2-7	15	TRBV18	CASSARDSFPYEQYF	TGTGCCAGCTCAGCCCGGGACAGTTTCCCCTACGAGCAGTACTTC
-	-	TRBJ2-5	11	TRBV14	CASSPGQALYF	TGTGCCAGCAGCCCAGGGCAGGCTTTGTACTTC
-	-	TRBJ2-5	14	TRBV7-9	CASSLRGLQETQYF	TGTGCCAGCAGCTTACGAGGACTCCAAGAGACCCAGTACTTC
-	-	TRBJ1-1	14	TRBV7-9	CASSLVGAATEAFF	TGTGCCAGCAGCTTAGTAGGGGCAGCCACTGAAGCTTTCTTT
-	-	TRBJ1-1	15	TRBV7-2	CASSGLRSGNTEAFF	TGTGCCAGCAGCGGACTCAGGTCGGGGAACACTGAAGCTTTCTTT
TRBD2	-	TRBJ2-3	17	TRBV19	CASSIGSGGLGTDTQYF	TGTGCCAGTAGTATAGGGTCGGGAGGGCTAGGGACAGATACGCAGTATTTT
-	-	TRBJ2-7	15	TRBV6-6	CASSYGEWRSYEQYF	TGTGCCAGCAGTTACGGAGAATGGCGGTCCTACGAGCAGTACTTC
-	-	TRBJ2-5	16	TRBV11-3	CASSSVVRDSQETQYF	TGTGCCAGCAGCTCAGTCGTCCGAGACAGTCAAGAGACCCAGTACTTC
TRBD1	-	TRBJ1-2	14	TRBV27	CASSRGQGPDGYTF	TGTGCCAGCAGTCGGGGACAGGGGCCCGATGGCTACACCTTC
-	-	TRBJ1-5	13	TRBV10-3	CATTPGGNQPQHF	TGTGCCACCACTCCGGGAGGGAATCAGCCCCAGCATTTT
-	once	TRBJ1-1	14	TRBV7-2	CASSLMAVNTEAFF	TGTGCCAGCAGCTTAATGGCGGTGAACACTGAAGCTTTCTTT